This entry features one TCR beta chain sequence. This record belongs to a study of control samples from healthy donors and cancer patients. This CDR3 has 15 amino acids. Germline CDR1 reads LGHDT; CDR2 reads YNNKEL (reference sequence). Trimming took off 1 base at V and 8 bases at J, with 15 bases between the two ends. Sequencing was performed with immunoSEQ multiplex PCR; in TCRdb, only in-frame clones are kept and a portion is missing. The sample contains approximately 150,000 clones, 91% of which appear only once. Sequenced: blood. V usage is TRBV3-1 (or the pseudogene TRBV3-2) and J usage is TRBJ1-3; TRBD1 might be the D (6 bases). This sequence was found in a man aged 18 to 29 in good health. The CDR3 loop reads CASSQVGQGRDTIYF. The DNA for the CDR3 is TGTGCCAGCAGCCAAGTAGGGCAGGGGCGGGACACCATATATTTT.